Below are 12 T cell receptor beta chains sequenced from a single sample in a study of blood T cell repertoires in COVID-19. Generated by immunoSEQ multiplex PCR, the TCRdb table keeps only in-frame clones and is missing some. This sample yields 100,000 or so clones, of which roughly 80% are seen a single time; approximately 15% belongs to the top ten. Sequencing used peripheral blood. These receptors all stem from an elderly woman with acute or convalescent COVID-19.

The gene calls are TRBV2 and TRBJ2-5; D is perhaps TRBD2 (5 bases). The CDR3 has 13 residues. Trimming stripped 0 bases from V and 7 bases from J, with 9 bases between. Germline V gene lookup returns CDR1 SNHLY and CDR2 FYNNEI. DNA for the CDR3: TGTGCCAGCAGTGAAGCGGGAGTGGGGACCCAGTACTTC. Its protein is CASSEAGVGTQYF.

The genes are TRBV19 and TRBJ1-1; D might be TRBD1 (6 bases). Trimming took off 7 bases at V and 0 bases at J, with 12 bases between the two ends. The CDR3 consists of 14 residues. Germline CDR1 is LNHDA and CDR2 is SQIVND (reference sequence). The CDR3 here is CASTLGGMNTEAFF. The DNA of the CDR3 is TGTGCCAGTACCTTAGGGGGTATGAACACTGAAGCTTTCTTT.

The chain has TRBV15 and TRBJ1-5, with TRBD1 identical over 7 bases. CDR3 size: 15 residues. In germline, CDR1 is LNHNV, CDR2 YYDKDF (reference sequence). Trimming took 4 bases from V and 0 from J; bases not matched to a gene: 3. The CDR3 sequence is CATSNTGASNQPQHF. The CDR3 nucleotides read TGTGCCACCAGCAATACAGGGGCTAGCAATCAGCCCCAGCATTTT.

The V and J genes are TRBV5-1 and TRBJ2-1; a weak D match, TRBD2 (5 bases). Germline CDR1 reads SGHRS; CDR2 reads YFSETQ. V was trimmed by 4 bases and J by 7 bases, leaving 21 bases between them. This CDR3 region has 16 residues. The CDR3 region is CASSVSGGLNGNEQFF. CDR3 sequence (DNA): TGCGCCAGCAGCGTTTCGGGCGGACTTAACGGGAATGAGCAGTTCTTC. Based on the CDR3 plus reference TRBV5-1 and TRBJ2-1, the full variable domain is KAGVTQTPRYLIKTRGQQVTLSCSPISGHRSVSWYQQTPGQGLQFLFEYFSETQRNKGNFPGRFSGRQFSNSRSEMNVSTLELGDSALYLCASSVSGGLNGNEQFFGPGTRLTVL.

The gene calls are TRBV6-5 and TRBJ2-5, with TRBD1 matching over 8 bases. This CDR3 contains 16 residues. V was clipped by 2 bases and J by 1 base; unmatched bases: 6. Germline V gene lookup returns CDR1 MNHEY and CDR2 SVGAGI. The CDR3 region has the DNA TGTGCCAGCAGTTACCCGGACAGGGCAGTCCAAGAGACCCAGTACTTC. This translates into CASSYPDRAVQETQYF.

In its sample, this clone was seen once. This chain connects TRBV4-1 to TRBJ2-5; 11 positions match TRBD2. Germline V CDR1 and CDR2: MGHRA, YSYEKL. CDR3 length: 17 residues. Unmatched junction bases numbered 5, after V lost 0 bases and J lost 2 bases. For the CDR3, the DNA is TGCGCCAGCAGCCAAGAAGGGACTAGCGGAATTCAAGAGACCCAGTACTTC. It translates to CASSQEGTSGIQETQYF.

The chain carries TRBV5-4 and TRBJ1-5; tentatively, D is TRBD1 (5 bases). Germline-derived CDR1 and CDR2 are SGHNT and YYREEE (reference sequence). V was cut by 0 bases and J by 2 bases, with 9 bases left in between. The CDR3 has 15 residues. The CDR3 is CASSLGGAGNQPQHF. The CDR3, as DNA: TGTGCCAGCAGCTTGGGTGGGGCCGGCAATCAGCCCCAGCATTTT. The variable domain in full, with the rest retrieved from reference TRBV5-4 and TRBJ1-5, is ETGVTQSPTHLIKTRGQQVTLRCSSQSGHNTVSWYQQALGQGPQFIFQYYREEENGRGNFPPRFSGLQFPNYSSELNVNALELDDSALYLCASSLGGAGNQPQHFGDGTRLSIL.

This rearrangement joins TRBV12-3 or TRBV12-4 to TRBJ2-5; possible D gene TRBD1, 5 bases. Trimming removed 6 bases at V and 2 bases at J, with 10 bases between. The CDR3 contains 13 residues. Here the CDR3 reads CASSVRTQETQYF. CDR3 bases: TGTGCCAGCAGCGTCAGGACACAAGAGACCCAGTACTTC.

V and J are TRBV19 and TRBJ1-3, with unresolved D. CDR3 length: 15 amino acids. Germline CDR1 is LNHDA and CDR2 is SQIVND (reference sequence). V dropped 4 bases and J dropped 3 bases, with 13 bases sitting between them. CDR3 nucleotides: TGTGCCAGTAGTACCACAGCTCTCTATGGAAACACCATATATTTT. Amino acid sequence: CASSTTALYGNTIYF.

This clone was counted between two and nine times. V usage is TRBV25-1 and J usage is TRBJ2-2, with 13 nucleotides matching TRBD2. Germline V gene data show CDR1 as MGHDK and CDR2 as SYGVNS. Germline trimming cut 5 bases from V and 7 bases from J; bases unmatched to any gene: 7. The CDR3 is 16 residues long. CDR3 sequence: CASSPGTSGKGGELFF. The DNA of the CDR3 is TGTGCCAGCAGTCCCGGGACTAGCGGGAAAGGCGGGGAGCTGTTTTTT.

This sequence joins TRBV27 and TRBJ2-3; TRBD2 aligns across 13 bases. Germline assignment: CDR1 MNHEY and CDR2 SMNVEV (reference sequence). The CDR3 sequence is 19 residues long. Trimming removed 3 bases from V and 2 bases from J; junction bases left unmatched: 11. The CDR3 loop is CASSFKYPGTSGITDTQYF. The CDR3 bases are TGTGCCAGCAGTTTTAAGTACCCAGGGACTAGCGGGATCACAGATACGCAGTATTTT.

The chain is built from TRBV27 and TRBJ1-4, with TRBD1 identical over 7 bases. The CDR3 runs 14 residues. With V trimmed by 2 bases and J by 4 bases, 1 base remained unmatched. Germline CDR1 MNHEY, CDR2 SMNVEV (reference sequence). The CDR3 nucleotides are TGTGCCAGCAGTTTACGACAGGGTAATGAAAAACTGTTTTTT. Translated, it gives CASSLRQGNEKLFF.